This T cell receptor beta chain was retrieved from a study of blood T cell repertoires in COVID-19. For the study at large: The United States, Italy and Spain provided the acute and convalescent COVID-19 samples. Nucleic acid was either cDNA or gDNA, and it came from T cells, B-cell-depleted T cells, or PBMCs.

As processed by the authors: Amplification from reference gene primers served as the basis for estimated nucleated cell counts. The protocol was immunoSEQ multiplex PCR, while the TCRdb copy is restricted to in-frame clones and leaves out a portion. From that table come the V and J calls and clone size; the DNA was used to work out D and trimming. The sample records 250,000 to 350,000 clones, 83% being singletons. CDR3 length equals 14 residues. Germline V gene sequence: CDR1 GTSNPN, CDR2 SVGIG (reference sequence). V was pared by 0 bases and J by 6 bases, with 11 bases between. Sequencing was performed on peripheral blood. The J gene is TRBJ1-4, the V gene TRBV30; D possibly corresponds to TRBD1 (6 bases). The source of this sequence is a woman aged 50 to 60 with acute or convalescent COVID-19. CDR3 protein: CAWSVGGGHEKLFF. The DNA for the CDR3 is TGTGCCTGGAGTGTAGGGGGAGGGCATGAAAAACTGTTTTTT.